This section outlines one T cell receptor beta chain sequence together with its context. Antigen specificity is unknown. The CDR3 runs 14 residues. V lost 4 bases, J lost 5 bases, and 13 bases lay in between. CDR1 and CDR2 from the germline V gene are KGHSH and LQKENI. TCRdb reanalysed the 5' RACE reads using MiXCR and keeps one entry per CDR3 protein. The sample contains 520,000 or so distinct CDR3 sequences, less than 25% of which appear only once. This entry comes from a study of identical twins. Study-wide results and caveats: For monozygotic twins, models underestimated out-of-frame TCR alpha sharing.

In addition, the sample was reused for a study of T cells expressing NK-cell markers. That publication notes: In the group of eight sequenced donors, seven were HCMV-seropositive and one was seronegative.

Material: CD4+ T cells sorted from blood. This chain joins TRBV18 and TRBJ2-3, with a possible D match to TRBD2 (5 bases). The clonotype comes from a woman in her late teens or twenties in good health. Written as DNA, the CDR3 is TGTGCCAGCTCACAGGAATACGGGAAAGATACGCAGTATTTT. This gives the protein CASSQEYGKDTQYF.